The next 19 T cell receptor beta chains were all read from a single sample in a study of beta chain features in type 1 diabetes. The study's findings and limits: Shortening of TCRB CDR3s, moderate but significant, appeared in all four CD4+ subsets of Type 1 diabetes patients.

Expressed TCRB transcripts got sequenced, as all isolated RNA was reverse transcribed. Only in-frame clones appear in the TCRdb table, and some are missing; sequencing was by immunoSEQ multiplex PCR. In the table there are over 300,000 clones, roughly 8.8% of which are singletons. These receptors' antigens are unknown. The source material was central memory CD4+ T cells from blood. The receptors here all came from a man between 25 and 39 years old with type 1 diabetes.

The chain combines TRBV5-4 with TRBJ1-2; 10 nucleotides agree with TRBD1. CDR3 length: 15 residues. Per germline, CDR1 SGHNT and CDR2 YYREEE (reference sequence). The V and J ends lost 4 bases and 7 bases, in that order; junction bases with no gene match: 10. The CDR3 region is CASSTELTGGFGYTF. The DNA for the CDR3 is TGTGCCAGCAGCACCGAGCTGACAGGGGGCTTTGGCTACACCTTC.

This clone was recorded many times. V is TRBV28 and J is TRBJ2-5; 9 nucleotides line up with TRBD1. Germline V gene lookup returns CDR1 MDHEN and CDR2 SYDVKM. CDR3 size: 15 residues. Losses at the gene ends were 6 bases for V and 7 bases for J; bases not matched to a gene: 12. The CDR3 sequence: CASRPTGGDVGTQYF. In nucleotides, the CDR3 is TGTGCCAGCAGACCGACAGGGGGGGATGTCGGGACCCAGTACTTC.

J is TRBJ2-3 and V is TRBV29-1; 7 bases match TRBD1. Germline V gene data show CDR1 as SQVTM and CDR2 as ANQGSEA. The CDR3 loop spans 16 amino acids. V gave up 1 base and J gave up 0 bases; unmatched junction bases: 7. This CDR3 reads CSVEGQGIPSTDTQYF. The CDR3 DNA sequence: TGCAGCGTTGAAGGACAGGGTATCCCTAGCACAGATACGCAGTATTTT.

This clone showed up just a few times. CDR3 amino acids: CASSFGGEETQYF. As DNA, the CDR3 is TGTGCCAGCAGCTTCGGGGGGGAAGAGACCCAGTACTTC. The chain uses TRBV2 and TRBJ2-5, with TRBD2 identical over 8 bases. V dropped 6 bases and J dropped 3; count of bases not matched to a gene: 3. The CDR3 covers 13 residues. Germline CDR1 is SNHLY and CDR2 is FYNNEI.

This chain uses TRBV5-1 with TRBJ2-6; TRBD2 is a possible D gene (5 bases). This CDR3 contains 15 residues. Per the germline V gene, CDR1 is SGHRS and CDR2 is YFSETQ. V shed 2 bases and J shed 4 bases, with 10 bases lying between them. The CDR3 is CASSFEGSGANVLTF. CDR3 in DNA: TGCGCCAGCAGCTTTGAGGGTTCCGGGGCCAACGTCCTGACTTTC.

V and J are TRBV21-1 and TRBJ1-2. TRBV21-1 is described as a pseudogene. This CDR3 spans 13 amino acids. The CDR3 nucleotides are TGTGCCAGCAGCGAACAGGCGGGCTATGGCTACACCTTC. Encoded protein: CASSEQAGYGYTF.

The rearrangement joins TRBV5-1 to TRBJ2-5; D is uncertain. The germline V gene has CDR1 SGHRS and CDR2 YFSETQ. Trimming cost V 0 bases and J 1 base, with 7 bases left between them. There are 14 residues in the CDR3. CDR3 nucleotides: TGCGCCAGCAGCTTGGGTAGTTCCCAAGAGACCCAGTACTTC. It encodes CASSLGSSQETQYF.

The chain employs TRBV5-6 and TRBJ2-2; D call uncertain. The V and J ends lost 7 bases and 6 bases respectively, with 7 bases between them. The V gene's germline CDR1 is SGHDT and CDR2 YYEEEE. The CDR3 runs 11 residues. CDR3 region: CASAAAGELFF. CDR3 in DNA: TGTGCCAGCGCGGCGGCCGGGGAGCTGTTTTTT. The variable domain in full, with the rest retrieved from reference TRBV5-6 and TRBJ2-2, is DAGVTQSPTHLIKTRGQQVTLRCSPKSGHDTVSWYQQALGQGPQFIFQYYEEEERQRGNFPDRFSGHQFPNYSSELNVNALLLGDSALYLCASAAAGELFFGEGSRLTVL.

The chain has TRBV6-6 and TRBJ2-4, with 8 bases fitting TRBD1. The trim removed 1 base at V and 1 base at J, leaving 3 bases unmatched. The CDR3 is 16 residues long. Germline V gene data show CDR1 as MNHNY and CDR2 as SVGAGI (reference sequence). CDR3 amino acids: CASSYFTGGAKNIQYF. Here the CDR3 DNA reads TGTGCCAGCAGTTACTTTACAGGGGGTGCCAAAAACATTCAGTACTTC.

CDR3 sequence reads: CASSRDRQPSNTEAFF. CDR3 in DNA: TGTGCCAGCAGCCGGGACAGGCAACCTTCGAACACTGAAGCTTTCTTT. The V call is TRBV27, the J call TRBJ1-1, with TRBD1 identical over 8 bases. Losses at the gene ends were 6 bases for V and 1 base for J; bases not matched to a gene: 10. The germline CDR1 and CDR2 sequences are MNHEY and SMNVEV (reference sequence). The CDR3 is 16 amino acids.

In this sample, this clone turned up a few times. The J gene is TRBJ1-2, the V gene TRBV19; unclear D gene. The CDR3 extends over 14 amino acids. With 4 bases removed from V and 2 bases from J, the gap between germline ends came to 11 bases. Per germline, CDR1 LNHDA and CDR2 SQIVND (reference sequence). CDR3 protein: CASSSRGSNYGYTF. The CDR3, as DNA: TGTGCCAGTAGTAGTCGCGGCAGCAACTATGGCTACACCTTC.

The genes are TRBV28 and TRBJ1-5; a possible D gene is TRBD1 (6 bases). V was shortened by 6 bases and J by 0 bases, with 15 bases between the two germline ends. There are 16 residues in the CDR3. The germline V gene has CDR1 MDHEN and CDR2 SYDVKM. In DNA, the CDR3 is TGTGCCAGCAGCCCCTCCAGGGACATTAGCAATCAGCCCCAGCATTTT. Protein product: CASSPSRDISNQPQHF.

This clone was recorded at least ten times. The V and J genes are TRBV28 and TRBJ2-7; D remains unclear. The CDR3 sequence is 12 residues long. Deletions cut 5 bases from V and 4 bases from J, with 9 bases between. CDR1 and CDR2 (germline): MDHEN, SYDVKM. The CDR3 loop is CASSLVNYEQYF. Here the CDR3 DNA reads TGTGCCAGCAGTCTCGTAAATTACGAGCAGTACTTC.

V gene TRBV12-2 combines with J gene TRBJ1-2. TRBV12-2 is a pseudogene segment. The CDR3 totals 14 residues. The CDR3 reads CASRLNGALRGYTF. As DNA, the CDR3 is TGTGCAAGTCGCTTAAACGGTGCCCTCCGAGGCTACACCTTC.

CDR3 sequence reads: CASSETGMDNSPLHF. The CDR3 coding sequence is TGTGCCAGCAGTGAAACGGGCATGGATAATTCACCCCTCCACTTT. The chain joins TRBV2 to TRBJ1-6, with D unclear. Germline V gene data show CDR1 as SNHLY and CDR2 as FYNNEI. The CDR3 totals 15 residues. V lost 2 bases and J 5 bases, leaving 10 bases between the germline ends.

The CDR3 loop reads CASRGPGNQPQHF. The CDR3 DNA reads as TGTGCCAGCAGGGGGCCTGGGAATCAGCCCCAGCATTTT. The chain recombines TRBV2 with TRBJ1-5; D might be TRBD1 (5 bases). The CDR3 contains 13 residues. Trimming removed 6 bases from V and 4 bases from J, with 10 bases in between. Germline assignment: CDR1 SNHLY and CDR2 FYNNEI.

As concerns this clone: One base separates it from a far larger clone, so it is likely a read error. Other DNA sequences within the sample encode an identical CDR3. The chain has TRBV6-6 and TRBJ2-5, with D unclear. This CDR3 has 11 residues. Germline V gene data show CDR1 as MNHNY and CDR2 as SVGAGI (reference sequence). The germline V and J ends were trimmed by 4 bases and 1 base, with 1 base remaining between them. The CDR3 DNA follows: TGTGCCAGCAGTTCCCAAGAGACCCAGTACTTC. Translated, it gives CASSSQETQYF.

The sample holds many counts of this clone. The genes are TRBV7-2 and TRBJ1-2; tentatively, D is TRBD1 (6 bases). Trimming shortened V by 5 bases and J by 5 bases, and 9 bases separated the two germline ends. Germline CDR1 is SGHTA and CDR2 is FQGNSA. CDR3 length equals 12 residues. This CDR3 is CASSPQGYGYTF. As DNA, the CDR3 is TGTGCCAGCAGCCCACAGGGTTATGGCTACACCTTC. Full variable domain (rest looked up from reference TRBV7-2 and TRBJ1-2): GAGVSQSPSNKVTEKGKDVELRCDPISGHTALYWYRQSLGQGLEFLIYFQGNSAPDKSGLPSDRFSAERTGGSVSTLTIQRTQQEDSAVYLCASSPQGYGYTFGSGTRLTVV.

The CDR3 sequence is CAWSVQTGNQPQHF. In nucleotides, the CDR3 is TGTGCCTGGAGTGTACAGACAGGGAATCAGCCCCAGCATTTT. The V call is TRBV30, the J call TRBJ1-5, with TRBD1 matching over 7 bases. The CDR3 consists of 14 residues. The trim removed 0 bases at V and 4 bases at J, leaving 3 bases unmatched. The germline V gene encodes CDR1 GTSNPN and CDR2 SVGIG (reference sequence).